This entry lists 10 T cell receptor beta chains sequenced from one sample in a study of beta chain features in type 1 diabetes. Every bit of the isolated RNA underwent reverse transcription, so sequencing read expressed TCRB transcripts. TCRdb's table, derived via immunoSEQ multiplex PCR, lists solely in-frame clones and lacks some. The sample consists of just over 600,000 clones, around 15% of them appearing once. The sequencing input was naive CD4+ T cells from blood. These receptors were taken from a man between 18 and 35 years old in good health.

V usage is TRBV6-5 and J usage is TRBJ1-5; D not resolved. V was pared by 0 bases and J by 3 bases, with 9 bases between. The CDR3 covers 15 residues. The germline V gene has CDR1 MNHEY and CDR2 SVGAGI. This CDR3 reads CASSYSIGFNQPQHF. The DNA of the CDR3 is TGTGCCAGCAGTTACTCCATAGGTTTCAATCAGCCCCAGCATTTT.

The chain has TRBV7-3 and TRBJ2-3, with 9 bases lining up with TRBD2. With 5 bases clipped from V and 1 base from J, the junction kept 7 bases outside the gene matches. Germline V gene data show CDR1 as SGHTA and CDR2 as FQGTGA. This CDR3 contains 16 residues. The CDR3 DNA reads TGTGCCAGCAGCCTCGGGGCTAGCGGGGGCACAGATACGCAGTATTTT. It yields the protein CASSLGASGGTDTQYF. Full variable domain (rest looked up from reference TRBV7-3 and TRBJ2-3): GAGVSQTPSNKVTEKGKYVELRCDPISGHTALYWYRQSLGQGPEFLIYFQGTGAADDSGLPNDRFFAVRPEGSVSTLKIQRTERGDSAVYLCASSLGASGGTDTQYFGPGTRLTVL.

This clone was found a few times. At the DNA level, this CDR3 is encoded by other sequences in the same sample as well. The rearrangement links TRBV9 to TRBJ2-7; D gene unclear. The V end lost 0 bases, the J end lost 0 bases, and 10 bases lay between the germline ends. Germline-derived CDR1 and CDR2 are SGDLS and YYNGEE. This CDR3 region has 15 residues. The CDR3 loop is CASSVEGQSSYEQYF. For the CDR3, the DNA is TGTGCCAGCAGCGTAGAGGGCCAAAGCTCCTACGAGCAGTACTTC. The entire variable domain, with the rest obtained from reference TRBV9 and TRBJ2-7, is as follows: DSGVTQTPKHLITATGQRVTLRCSPRSGDLSVYWYQQSLDQGLQFLIQYYNGEERAKGNILERFSAQQFPDLHSELNLSSLELGDSALYFCASSVEGQSSYEQYFGPGTRLTVT.

This clone was seen a handful of times. This chain links TRBV10-3 with TRBJ1-2; D remains unclear. The germline gives CDR1 ENHRY, CDR2 SYGVKD. This CDR3 is 13 amino acids long. Trimming shortened V by 4 bases and J by 7 bases, and 13 bases separated the two germline ends. CDR3 sequence reads: CAISAVKGSGYTF. DNA for the CDR3: TGTGCCATCAGTGCCGTAAAAGGGTCTGGCTACACCTTC.

J is TRBJ1-6 and V is TRBV6-6; no clear D. Germline V gene sequence: CDR1 MNHNY, CDR2 SVGAGI (reference sequence). The CDR3 is 12 amino acids. V gave up 0 bases and J gave up 10 bases, with 4 bases separating them. CDR3 sequence reads: CASSYSESPLHF. In nucleotides, the CDR3 is TGTGCCAGCAGTTACTCGGAATCACCCCTCCACTTT.

The gene calls are TRBV7-8 and TRBJ2-2, with no clear D. Germline V gene lookup returns CDR1 SGHVS and CDR2 FQNEAQ. This CDR3 is built from 11 residues. Trimming stripped 5 bases from V and 7 bases from J, with 5 bases between. The CDR3 sequence: CASSRYGELFF. The DNA for the CDR3 is TGTGCCAGCAGCCGATACGGGGAGCTGTTTTTT.

The V and J genes are TRBV2 and TRBJ2-3; D is perhaps TRBD2 (5 bases). CDR1 SNHLY and CDR2 FYNNEI come from the germline V gene. Trimming left V 6 bases short and J 4 bases short, with 17 bases between. This CDR3 spans 15 amino acids. The CDR3 region has the DNA TGTGCCAGCAGGCGAGAGGCGGGTCTATCAGATACGCAGTATTTT. Its translation is CASRREAGLSDTQYF.

The V gene is TRBV4-2, the J gene TRBJ2-1; 7 nucleotides align to TRBD2. Trimming removed 4 bases from V and 5 bases from J; junction bases left unmatched: 11. This CDR3 has 16 residues. Looked up from germline, CDR1 is LGHNA and CDR2 is YNFKEQ. DNA for the CDR3: TGTGCCAGCAGCCCTGGGACTACCGTTTTCCACAATGAGCAGTTCTTC. It codes for CASSPGTTVFHNEQFF.

The chain has TRBV15 and TRBJ2-5; 10 nucleotides match TRBD2. Germline-derived CDR1 and CDR2 are LNHNV and YYDKDF (reference sequence). The trim removed 5 bases at V and 2 bases at J, leaving 14 bases unmatched. CDR3 length: 18 residues. The CDR3 nucleotides read TGTGCCACCAGCCTCGGGACACTAGCGGGGATAACACAAGAGACCCAGTACTTC. The encoded protein is CATSLGTLAGITQETQYF.

The J gene is TRBJ2-1, the V gene TRBV9; 10 positions agree with TRBD2. V lost 3 bases and J lost 6; bases outside the gene matches: 9. Per germline, CDR1 SGDLS and CDR2 YYNGEE. This CDR3 contains 16 residues. CDR3 amino acids: CASSATPSGRTNEQFF. CDR3 sequence (DNA): TGTGCCAGCAGCGCCACTCCTAGCGGGAGAACCAATGAGCAGTTCTTC.